The clone carrying this T cell receptor beta chain was detected ten times or more. From RNA transcripts, TCR beta CDR3 regions were amplified. First-round RT-PCR targeting the TCR CDR3 was performed with the HTBI primer set. Each CDR3 protein gets one entry after TCRdb re-called the multiplex PCR reads with MiXCR. In the table there are over 700,000 distinct CDR3 sequences, roughly a sixth of which are singletons. The data originate from a study of T cells in Graves' hyperthyroidism and ophthalmopathy. The CDR3 contains 13 residues. Germline lookup yields CDR1 SGHVS and CDR2 FQNEAQ. Trimming removed 5 bases from V and 5 bases from J, with 12 bases in between.

The source material was blood. The receptor's source is a woman aged 50 to 60 with Graves' hyperthyroidism that later progressed to Graves' ophthalmopathy. The chain carries TRBV7-8 and TRBJ1-1; D gene unclear. The chain's CDR3 is CASSPPPWTEAFF. The CDR3 DNA reads TGTGCCAGCAGCCCACCCCCTTGGACTGAAGCTTTCTTT.